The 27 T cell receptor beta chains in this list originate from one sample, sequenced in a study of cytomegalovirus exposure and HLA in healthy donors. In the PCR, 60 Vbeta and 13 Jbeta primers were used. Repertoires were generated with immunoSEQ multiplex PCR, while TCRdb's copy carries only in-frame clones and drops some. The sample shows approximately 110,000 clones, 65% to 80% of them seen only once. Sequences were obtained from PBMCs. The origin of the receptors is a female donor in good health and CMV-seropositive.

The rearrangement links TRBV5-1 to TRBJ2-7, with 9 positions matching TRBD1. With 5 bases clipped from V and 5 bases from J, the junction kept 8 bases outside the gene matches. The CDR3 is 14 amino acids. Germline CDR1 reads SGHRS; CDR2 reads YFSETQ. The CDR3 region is CASRKVTGGNEQYF. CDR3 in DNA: TGCGCCAGCAGGAAGGTAACAGGGGGCAACGAGCAGTACTTC.

The CDR3: CASSSPGTNQPQHF. CDR3 bases: TGTGCCAGCAGTTCCCCCGGGACTAATCAGCCCCAGCATTTT. V and J are TRBV28 and TRBJ1-5, with D possibly being TRBD1 (5 bases). The V gene's germline CDR1 is MDHEN and CDR2 SYDVKM. This CDR3 contains 14 residues. V was shortened by 4 bases and J by 4 bases, with 11 bases between the two germline ends.

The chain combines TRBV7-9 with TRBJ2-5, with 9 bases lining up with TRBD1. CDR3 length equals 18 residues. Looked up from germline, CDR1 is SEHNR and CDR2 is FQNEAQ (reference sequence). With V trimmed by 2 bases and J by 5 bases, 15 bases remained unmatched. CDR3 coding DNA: TGTGCCAGCAGCTTACGTCCCGGGACAGGGTCCACAGGGGAGACCCAGTACTTC. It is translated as CASSLRPGTGSTGETQYF.

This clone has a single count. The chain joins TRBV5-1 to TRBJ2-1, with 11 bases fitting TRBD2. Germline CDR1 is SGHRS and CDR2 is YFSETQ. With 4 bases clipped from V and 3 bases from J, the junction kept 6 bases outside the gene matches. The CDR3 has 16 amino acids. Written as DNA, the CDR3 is TGCGCCAGCAGCACGGGACTAGCGGCGCTCTACAATGAGCAGTTCTTC. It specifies CASSTGLAALYNEQFF.

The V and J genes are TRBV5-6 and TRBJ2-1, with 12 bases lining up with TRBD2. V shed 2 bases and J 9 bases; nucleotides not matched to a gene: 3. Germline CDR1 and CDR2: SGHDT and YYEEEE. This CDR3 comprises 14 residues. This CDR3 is CASSLGTSGSEQFF. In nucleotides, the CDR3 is TGTGCCAGCAGCTTAGGGACTAGCGGGTCTGAGCAGTTCTTC. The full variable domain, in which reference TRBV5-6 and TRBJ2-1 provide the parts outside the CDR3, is DAGVTQSPTHLIKTRGQQVTLRCSPKSGHDTVSWYQQALGQGPQFIFQYYEEEERQRGNFPDRFSGHQFPNYSSELNVNALLLGDSALYLCASSLGTSGSEQFFGPGTRLTVL.

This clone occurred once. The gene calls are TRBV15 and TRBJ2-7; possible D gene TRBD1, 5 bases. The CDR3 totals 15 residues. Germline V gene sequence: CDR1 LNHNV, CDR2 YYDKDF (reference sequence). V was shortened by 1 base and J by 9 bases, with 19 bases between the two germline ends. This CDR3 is CATSRAAGWVTVQYF. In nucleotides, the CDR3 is TGTGCCACCAGCAGAGCGGCAGGGTGGGTGACCGTGCAGTACTTC.

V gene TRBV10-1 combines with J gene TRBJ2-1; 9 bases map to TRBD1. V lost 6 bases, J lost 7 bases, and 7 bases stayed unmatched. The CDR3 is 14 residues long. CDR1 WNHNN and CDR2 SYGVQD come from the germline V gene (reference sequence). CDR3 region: CASRRGQGRNEQFF. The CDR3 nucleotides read TGCGCCAGCAGGAGGGGACAGGGTCGGAATGAGCAGTTCTTC.

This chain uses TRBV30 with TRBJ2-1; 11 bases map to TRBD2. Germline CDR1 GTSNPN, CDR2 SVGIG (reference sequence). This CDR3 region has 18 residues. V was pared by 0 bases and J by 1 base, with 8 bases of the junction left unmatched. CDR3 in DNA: TGTGCCTGGAGTGTTGGCCTAGCGGGAGGAATTTCCTACAATGAGCAGTTCTTC. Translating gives CAWSVGLAGGISYNEQFF.

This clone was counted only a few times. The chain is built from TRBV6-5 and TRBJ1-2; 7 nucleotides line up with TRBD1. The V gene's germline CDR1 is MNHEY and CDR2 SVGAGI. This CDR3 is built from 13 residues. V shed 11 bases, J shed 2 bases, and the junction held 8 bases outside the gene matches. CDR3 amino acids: CAARDSLNYGYTF. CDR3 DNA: TGTGCCGCACGGGACAGCTTGAACTATGGCTACACCTTC.

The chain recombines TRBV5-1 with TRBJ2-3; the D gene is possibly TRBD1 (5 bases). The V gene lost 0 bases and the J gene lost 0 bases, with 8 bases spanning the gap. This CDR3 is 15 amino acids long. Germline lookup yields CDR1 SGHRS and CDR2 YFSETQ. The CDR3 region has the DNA TGCGCCAGCAGCTTGGAGACAGCCAGCACAGATACGCAGTATTTT. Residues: CASSLETASTDTQYF.

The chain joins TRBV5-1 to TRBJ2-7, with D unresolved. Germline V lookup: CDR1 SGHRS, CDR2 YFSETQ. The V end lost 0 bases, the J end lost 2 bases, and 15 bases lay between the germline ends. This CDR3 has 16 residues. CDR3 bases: TGCGCCAGCAGCTTGGAAGGCGGCATCTCCACCTACGAGCAGTACTTC. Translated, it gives CASSLEGGISTYEQYF. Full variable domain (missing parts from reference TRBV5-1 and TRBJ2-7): KAGVTQTPRYLIKTRGQQVTLSCSPISGHRSVSWYQQTPGQGLQFLFEYFSETQRNKGNFPGRFSGRQFSNSRSEMNVSTLELGDSALYLCASSLEGGISTYEQYFGPGTRLTVT.

The CDR3 sequence: CAIKTGTGDNEKLFF. The CDR3 DNA follows: TGTGCCATCAAAACCGGGACAGGGGATAATGAAAAACTGTTTTTT. The chain links TRBV10-3 to TRBJ1-4, with 10 bases aligning to TRBD1. Germline V CDR1 and CDR2: ENHRY, SYGVKD. V shed 7 bases, J shed 4 bases, and the junction held 6 bases outside the gene matches. There are 15 residues in the CDR3.

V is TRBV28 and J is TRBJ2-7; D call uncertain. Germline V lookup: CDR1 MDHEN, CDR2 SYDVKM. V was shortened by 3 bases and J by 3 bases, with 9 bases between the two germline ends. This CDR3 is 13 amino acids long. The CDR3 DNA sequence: TGTGCCAGCAGTTTTGGTTTAGTCTACGAGCAGTACTTC. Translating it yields CASSFGLVYEQYF.

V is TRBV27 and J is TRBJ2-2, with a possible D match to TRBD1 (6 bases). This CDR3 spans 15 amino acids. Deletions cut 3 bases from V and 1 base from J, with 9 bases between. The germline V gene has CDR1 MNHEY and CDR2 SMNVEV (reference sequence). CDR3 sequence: CASSFRQVNTGELFF. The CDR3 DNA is TGTGCCAGCAGTTTCAGACAGGTGAACACCGGGGAGCTGTTTTTT.

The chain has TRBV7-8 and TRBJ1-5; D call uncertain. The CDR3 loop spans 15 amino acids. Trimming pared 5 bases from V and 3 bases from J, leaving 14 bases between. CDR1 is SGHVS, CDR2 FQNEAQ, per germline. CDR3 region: CASSHSGTFNQPQHF. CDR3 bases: TGTGCCAGCAGCCACAGCGGAACCTTCAATCAGCCCCAGCATTTT.

The CDR3, as DNA: TGCGCCAGCAGCCAATCGCTCGGGGGAAACTATGGCTACACCTTC. Translated: CASSQSLGGNYGYTF. The V and J genes are TRBV4-1 and TRBJ1-2; D is possibly TRBD1 (5 bases). The germline V and J ends were trimmed by 2 bases and 2 bases, with 12 bases remaining between them. From germline, CDR1 is MGHRA and CDR2 YSYEKL. The CDR3 has 15 amino acids.

This CDR3 reads CASSIVTSGAYNEQFF. Written as DNA, the CDR3 is TGTGCCAGTAGTATAGTCACTAGCGGAGCCTACAATGAGCAGTTCTTC. This rearrangement joins TRBV19 to TRBJ2-1, with TRBD2 matching over 8 bases. This CDR3 contains 16 residues. V shed 1 base and J 2 bases; nucleotides not matched to a gene: 4. Germline CDR1 and CDR2: LNHDA and SQIVND (reference sequence). Using reference TRBV19 and TRBJ2-1 for the parts outside the CDR3, the full variable domain is DGGITQSPKYLFRKEGQNVTLSCEQNLNHDAMYWYRQDPGQGLRLIYYSQIVNDFQKGDIAEGYSVSREKKESFPLTVTSAQKNPTAFYLCASSIVTSGAYNEQFFGPGTRLTVL.

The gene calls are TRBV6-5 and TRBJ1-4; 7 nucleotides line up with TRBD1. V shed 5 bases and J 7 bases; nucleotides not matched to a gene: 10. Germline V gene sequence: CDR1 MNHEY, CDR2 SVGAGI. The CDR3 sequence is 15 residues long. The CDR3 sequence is CASSRRQGQGEKLFF. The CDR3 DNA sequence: TGTGCCAGCAGTAGACGACAGGGACAAGGTGAAAAACTGTTTTTT.

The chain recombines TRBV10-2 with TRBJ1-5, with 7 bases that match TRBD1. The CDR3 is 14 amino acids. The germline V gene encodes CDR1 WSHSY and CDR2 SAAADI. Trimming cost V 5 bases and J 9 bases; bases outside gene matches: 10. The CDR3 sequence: CASSLDRNSRPQHF. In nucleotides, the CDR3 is TGCGCCAGCAGTCTGGACAGGAACTCTCGGCCCCAGCATTTT.

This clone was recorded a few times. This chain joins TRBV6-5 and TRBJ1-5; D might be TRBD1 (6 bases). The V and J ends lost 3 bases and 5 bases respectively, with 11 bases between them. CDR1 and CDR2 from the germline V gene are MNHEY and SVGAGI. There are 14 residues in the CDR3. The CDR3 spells CASSYLQGHQPQHF. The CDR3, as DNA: TGTGCCAGCAGTTATTTGCAGGGGCATCAGCCCCAGCATTTT.

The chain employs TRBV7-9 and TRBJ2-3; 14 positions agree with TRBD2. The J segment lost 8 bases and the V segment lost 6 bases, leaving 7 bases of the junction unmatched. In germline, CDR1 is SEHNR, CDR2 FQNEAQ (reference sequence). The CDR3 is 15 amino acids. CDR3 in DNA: TGTGCCAGCAGGCCCGGGACTAGCGGGAGTCCTACGCAGTATTTT. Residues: CASRPGTSGSPTQYF.

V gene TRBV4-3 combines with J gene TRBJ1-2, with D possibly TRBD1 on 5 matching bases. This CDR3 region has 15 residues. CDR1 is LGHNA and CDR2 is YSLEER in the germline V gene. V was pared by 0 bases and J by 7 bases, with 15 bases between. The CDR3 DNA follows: TGCGCCAGCAGCCAAGAGCAAGGGGTCCCTAGTGGCTACACCTTC. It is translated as CASSQEQGVPSGYTF.

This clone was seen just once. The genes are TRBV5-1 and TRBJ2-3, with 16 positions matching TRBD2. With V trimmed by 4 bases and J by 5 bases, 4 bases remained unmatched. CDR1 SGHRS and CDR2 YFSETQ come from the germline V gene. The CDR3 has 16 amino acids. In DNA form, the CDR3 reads TGCGCCAGCAGCCCGGGACTAGCGGGAGGGAAAGATACGCAGTATTTT. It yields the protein CASSPGLAGGKDTQYF. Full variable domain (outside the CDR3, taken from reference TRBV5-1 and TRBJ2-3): KAGVTQTPRYLIKTRGQQVTLSCSPISGHRSVSWYQQTPGQGLQFLFEYFSETQRNKGNFPGRFSGRQFSNSRSEMNVSTLELGDSALYLCASSPGLAGGKDTQYFGPGTRLTVL.

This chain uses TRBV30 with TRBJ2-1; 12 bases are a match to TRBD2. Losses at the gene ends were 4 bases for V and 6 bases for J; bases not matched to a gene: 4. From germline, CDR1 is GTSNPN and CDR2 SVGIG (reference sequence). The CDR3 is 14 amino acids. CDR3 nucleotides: TGTGCCTGGAATCGACTAGCGGGGGCCAATGAGCAGTTCTTC. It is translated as CAWNRLAGANEQFF.

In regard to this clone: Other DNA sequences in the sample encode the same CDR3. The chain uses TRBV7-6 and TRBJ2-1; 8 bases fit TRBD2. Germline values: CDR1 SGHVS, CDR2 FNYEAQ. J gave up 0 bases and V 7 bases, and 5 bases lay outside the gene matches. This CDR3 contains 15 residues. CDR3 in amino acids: CASNRGGTSYNEQFF. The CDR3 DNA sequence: TGTGCCAGCAACCGGGGGGGGACCTCCTACAATGAGCAGTTCTTC.

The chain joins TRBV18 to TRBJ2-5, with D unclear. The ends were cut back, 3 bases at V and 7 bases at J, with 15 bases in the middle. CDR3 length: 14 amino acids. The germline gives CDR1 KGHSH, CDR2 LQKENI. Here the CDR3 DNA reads TGTGCCAGCTCACCTAGAGCCTCGTCGGGGACCCAGTACTTC. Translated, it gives CASSPRASSGTQYF.

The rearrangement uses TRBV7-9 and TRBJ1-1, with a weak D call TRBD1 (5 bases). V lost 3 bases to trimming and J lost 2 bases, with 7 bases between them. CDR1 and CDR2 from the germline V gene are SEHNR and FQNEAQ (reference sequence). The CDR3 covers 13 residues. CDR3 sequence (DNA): TGTGCCAGCAGCTTGACAGCTAACACTGAAGCTTTCTTT. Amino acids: CASSLTANTEAFF.